This TCR beta chain was identified in a study of PD-1 blockade in classical Hodgkin lymphoma. Time point denoted: newly diagnosed, previously untreated cHL patient sample. The investigators isolated CD8+ T cells from thawed PBMCs using magnetic negative selection. Acting as the comparison were PBMCs from newly diagnosed, untreated classical Hodgkin lymphoma. The trim removed 2 bases at V and 1 base at J, leaving 1 base unmatched. Germline CDR1 reads MNHEY; CDR2 reads SMNVEV (reference sequence). The CDR3 contains 15 residues. Overall study findings and caveats: At baseline, newly diagnosed patients reportedly showed less TCR diversity than healthy donors. Whatever underlies the repertoire differences (possibly disease activity or prior therapy) remains undefined.

Data came from immunoSEQ multiplex PCR; TCRdb stores just in-frame clones and leaves some out. Here the sample spans 3,000 to 4,000 clones, approximately 80% being singletons. As for this clone: Its antigen is still unknown.

The V gene is TRBV27, the J gene TRBJ2-3; 9 positions agree with TRBD2. The sequencing sample was made of CD8+ T cells from blood. The TCR sequence derives from a human donor with classical Hodgkin lymphoma. The CDR3 loop is CASSLRTSGTDTQYF. Written as DNA, the CDR3 is TGTGCCAGCAGTTTAAGGACTAGCGGCACAGATACGCAGTATTTT.